This T cell receptor (beta chain) was sequenced in a study of shared clonotypes between healthy human individuals. This CDR3 has 14 amino acids. V was shortened by 0 bases and J by 2 bases, with 9 bases between the two germline ends. Germline values: CDR1 SGHRS, CDR2 YFSETQ. Remarks on this clone: Its specificity is unknown.

Profiled with immunoSEQ multiplex PCR; TCRdb holds only in-frame clones, not every one. The sample lists 550,000 to 800,000 clones; approximately 79% were seen once. Points from the study as a whole: Clonotypes that were shared across four donors made up around 5% of naive CD4 clonotypes. The study drew on few donors, limiting represented genetic and exposure-history diversity.

The sample taken for sequencing was memory CD4+ T cells sorted from blood. Specified subset: CD45RA-negative fraction. The chain has TRBV5-1 and TRBJ2-7; D not resolved. This clonotype was sampled from a young woman in good health. The CDR3 reads CASSLAWETYEQYF. The CDR3 bases are TGCGCCAGCAGCTTGGCCTGGGAAACCTACGAGCAGTACTTC. The entire variable domain, with the rest obtained from reference TRBV5-1 and TRBJ2-7, is as follows: KAGVTQTPRYLIKTRGQQVTLSCSPISGHRSVSWYQQTPGQGLQFLFEYFSETQRNKGNFPGRFSGRQFSNSRSEMNVSTLELGDSALYLCASSLAWETYEQYFGPGTRLTVT.